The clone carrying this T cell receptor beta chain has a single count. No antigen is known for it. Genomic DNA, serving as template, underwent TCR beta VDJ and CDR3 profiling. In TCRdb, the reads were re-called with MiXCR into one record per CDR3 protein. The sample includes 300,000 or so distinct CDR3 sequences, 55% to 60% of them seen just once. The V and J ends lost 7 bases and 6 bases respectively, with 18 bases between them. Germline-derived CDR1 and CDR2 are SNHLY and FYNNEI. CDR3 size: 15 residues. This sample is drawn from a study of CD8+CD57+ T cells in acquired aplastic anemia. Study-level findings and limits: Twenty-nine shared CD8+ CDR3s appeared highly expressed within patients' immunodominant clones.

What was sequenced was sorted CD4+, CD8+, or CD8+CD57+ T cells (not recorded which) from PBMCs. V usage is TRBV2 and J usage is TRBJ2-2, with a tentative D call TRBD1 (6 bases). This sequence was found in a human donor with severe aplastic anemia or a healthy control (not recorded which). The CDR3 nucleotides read TGTGCCAGCATGGTCGGCAGGGGAAGGTCCGGGGAGCTGTTTTTT. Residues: CASMVGRGRSGELFF.